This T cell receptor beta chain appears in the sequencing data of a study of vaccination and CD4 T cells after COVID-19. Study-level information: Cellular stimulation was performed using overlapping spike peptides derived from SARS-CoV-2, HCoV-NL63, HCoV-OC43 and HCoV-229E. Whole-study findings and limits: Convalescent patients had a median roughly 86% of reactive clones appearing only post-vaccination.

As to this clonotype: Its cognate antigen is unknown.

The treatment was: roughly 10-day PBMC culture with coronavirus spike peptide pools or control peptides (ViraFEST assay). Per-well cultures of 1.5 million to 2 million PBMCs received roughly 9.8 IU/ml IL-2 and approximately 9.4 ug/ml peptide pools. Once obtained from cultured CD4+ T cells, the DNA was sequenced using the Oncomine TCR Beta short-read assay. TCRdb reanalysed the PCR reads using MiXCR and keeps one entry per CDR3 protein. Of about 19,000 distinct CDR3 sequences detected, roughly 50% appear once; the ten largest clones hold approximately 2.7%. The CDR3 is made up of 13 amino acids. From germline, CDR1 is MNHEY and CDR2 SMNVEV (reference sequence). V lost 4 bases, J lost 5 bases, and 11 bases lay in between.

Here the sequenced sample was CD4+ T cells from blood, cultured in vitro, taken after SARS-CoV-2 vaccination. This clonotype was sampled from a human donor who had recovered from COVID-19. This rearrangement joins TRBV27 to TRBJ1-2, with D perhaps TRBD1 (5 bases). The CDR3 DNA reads TGTGCCAGCAGTTCCAGGGCCAAATATGGCTACACCTTC. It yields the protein CASSSRAKYGYTF.